Presented here are 23 T cell receptor beta chains from one specimen sequenced in a study of control samples from healthy donors and cancer patients. The data were produced by immunoSEQ multiplex PCR, yet TCRdb's version contains in-frame clones alone and is incomplete. The table shows 75,000 to 100,000 clones, with around nine tenths occurring only once. Sequenced sample: blood. The origin of the receptors is a man in his fifties or sixties in good health.

In its sample, this clone was seen once. This chain joins TRBV11-3 and TRBJ1-1; D unresolved. Germline-derived CDR1 and CDR2 are SGHNT and YENEEA. V was cut by 3 bases and J by 0 bases, with 11 bases left in between. The CDR3 has 15 residues. The CDR3 coding sequence is TGTGCCAGCAGCTTCCCGGGAGGAATGAACACTGAAGCTTTCTTT. Its translation: CASSFPGGMNTEAFF.

The rearrangement links TRBV14 to TRBJ1-1; a possible D gene is TRBD1 (6 bases). This CDR3 has 14 amino acids. Trimming removed 4 bases from V and 1 base from J, with 10 bases in between. The germline CDR1 and CDR2 sequences are SGHDN and FVKESK. The CDR3 nucleotides read TGTGCCAGCAGCCGAGACAGGCGGAACACTGAAGCTTTCTTT. Translation gives CASSRDRRNTEAFF.

The V call is TRBV2, the J call TRBJ1-5; possibly TRBD1 for D (6 bases). The CDR3 runs 15 residues. Germline assignment: CDR1 SNHLY and CDR2 FYNNEI. V shed 4 bases and J shed 5 bases, with 15 bases lying between them. CDR3 sequence: CASSARLEGDQPQHF. The DNA of the CDR3 is TGTGCCAGCAGTGCCCGCTTGGAGGGGGATCAGCCCCAGCATTTT.

V usage is TRBV6-2 or TRBV6-3 and J usage is TRBJ1-2, with D maybe TRBD1 (5 bases). This CDR3 is 13 amino acids long. Deletions cut 6 bases from V and 4 bases from J, with 12 bases between. Germline values: CDR1 MNHEY, CDR2 SVGEGT. CDR3 in DNA: TGTGCCAGCAGCCTACAGGCGGGCTATGGCTACACCTTC. Translating gives CASSLQAGYGYTF.

The rearrangement joins TRBV4-1 to TRBJ1-1, with D uncertain. The CDR3 totals 18 residues. The germline V gene has CDR1 MGHRA and CDR2 YSYEKL. The V and J ends lost 0 bases and 5 bases respectively, with 22 bases between them. In DNA, the CDR3 is TGCGCCAGCAGCCAAGATCGAACAGAGGTGGCCGGAGGAACTGAAGCTTTCTTT. Residues: CASSQDRTEVAGGTEAFF.

This clone was detected only once. The chain recombines TRBV11-2 with TRBJ1-3, with D possibly TRBD1 on 5 matching bases. The germline V gene encodes CDR1 SGHAT and CDR2 FQNNGV. V was shortened by 3 bases and J by 4 bases, with 13 bases between the two germline ends. The length of the CDR3 is 15 residues. CDR3 sequence reads: CASSLGPGSGNTIYF. Written as DNA, the CDR3 is TGTGCCAGCAGCTTGGGGCCAGGGTCAGGAAACACCATATATTTT.

The rearrangement uses TRBV11-3 and TRBJ1-2, with a weak D call TRBD1 (5 bases). The CDR3 consists of 14 residues. The germline V gene has CDR1 SGHNT and CDR2 YENEEA. Trimming took 5 bases from V and 4 from J, leaving 14 bases between them. The CDR3 sequence is CASSPRPGAYGYTF. The CDR3 DNA is TGTGCCAGCAGCCCGAGACCTGGGGCCTATGGCTACACCTTC.

The chain recombines TRBV27 with TRBJ2-6; TRBD1 is a possible D gene (6 bases). V was pared by 4 bases and J by 2 bases, with 9 bases between. The CDR3 extends over 15 amino acids. CDR1 is MNHEY and CDR2 is SMNVEV in the germline V gene (reference sequence). The CDR3 loop is CASSSPGAGANVLTF. The CDR3, as DNA: TGTGCCAGCAGTTCCCCAGGGGCTGGGGCCAACGTCCTGACTTTC.

The V call is TRBV7-9, the J call TRBJ1-1; tentatively, D is TRBD1 (5 bases). The ends were cut back, 5 bases at V and 5 bases at J, with 15 bases in the middle. The CDR3 is made up of 14 amino acids. Germline lookup yields CDR1 SEHNR and CDR2 FQNEAQ (reference sequence). The CDR3 loop is CASSPQTVITEAFF. The CDR3 DNA reads TGTGCCAGCAGCCCACAGACAGTTATAACTGAAGCTTTCTTT.

The chain uses TRBV5-1 and TRBJ2-5; D remains unclear. Trimming took off 4 bases at V and 5 bases at J, with 12 bases between the two ends. The CDR3 is made up of 13 amino acids. Germline V gene sequence: CDR1 SGHRS, CDR2 YFSETQ. The CDR3 loop reads CASSPEGLETQYF. For the CDR3, the DNA is TGCGCCAGCAGCCCGGAAGGTCTTGAGACCCAGTACTTC.

This chain links TRBV5-4 with TRBJ1-2; TRBD1 might be the D (6 bases). The CDR3 loop spans 14 amino acids. Trimming stripped 4 bases from V and 7 bases from J, with 17 bases between. CDR1 is SGHNT, CDR2 YYREEE, per germline (reference sequence). CDR3 amino acids: CASSTEGGWGGYTF. DNA for the CDR3: TGTGCCAGCAGCACGGAGGGGGGCTGGGGTGGCTACACCTTC.

The chain uses TRBV12-5 and TRBJ1-1; a weak D match, TRBD1 (5 bases). Germline CDR1 and CDR2: LGHNT and FRNRAP. V was trimmed by 9 bases and J by 4 bases, leaving 15 bases between them. The CDR3 totals 13 residues. CDR3: CASRREESTEAFF. The CDR3 DNA reads as TGTGCTAGCCGCAGGGAAGAGAGCACTGAAGCTTTCTTT.

V usage is TRBV9 and J usage is TRBJ2-2; weak D call: TRBD2 (5 bases). The CDR3 covers 16 residues. CDR1 and CDR2 (germline): SGDLS, YYNGEE. Trimming stripped 0 bases from V and 6 bases from J, with 15 bases between. CDR3: CASSVAVGLGAGELFF. The CDR3, as DNA: TGTGCCAGCAGCGTAGCAGTCGGACTCGGGGCCGGGGAGCTGTTTTTT.

The chain has TRBV5-8 and TRBJ1-4; TRBD1 matches at 9 bases. V gave up 4 bases and J gave up 7 bases; unmatched junction bases: 14. CDR3 size: 17 residues. Germline V gives CDR1 SGHTS, CDR2 YDEGEE. CDR3 sequence reads: CASSKVGQGFGGEKLFF. The CDR3 DNA reads as TGTGCCAGCAGCAAAGTGGGACAGGGCTTCGGGGGTGAAAAACTGTTTTTT.

This sequence joins TRBV7-9 and TRBJ2-1; 8 nucleotides align to TRBD1. With 6 bases clipped from V and 6 bases from J, the junction kept 7 bases outside the gene matches. Germline CDR1 and CDR2: SEHNR and FQNEAQ (reference sequence). CDR3 size: 14 residues. CDR3 nucleotide sequence: TGTGCCAGCAGTTCCGGACAGGGTACCAATGAGCAGTTCTTC. Encoded protein: CASSSGQGTNEQFF.

The chain uses TRBV23-1 and TRBJ1-5, with TRBD1 as a possible D gene (5 bases). TRBV23-1 is known as an ORF, though its function is uncertain. The V end was cut by 7 bases, the J end by 0 bases, with 13 bases between. The CDR3 is made up of 15 amino acids. The DNA for the CDR3 is TGCGCCAGCACCCAAGGGGCGCGTAGCAATCAGCCCCAGCATTTT. Encoded protein: CASTQGARSNQPQHF.

The chain uses TRBV6-5 and TRBJ1-1; tentative D call: TRBD1 (5 bases). The CDR3 runs 13 residues. V was trimmed by 8 bases and J by 4 bases, leaving 14 bases between them. Germline V gene lookup returns CDR1 MNHEY and CDR2 SVGAGI. CDR3 region: CASGRGEVTEAFF. DNA for the CDR3: TGTGCCAGCGGAAGGGGCGAAGTCACTGAAGCTTTCTTT.

This chain joins TRBV10-3 and TRBJ1-5; the D is unclear. Looked up from germline, CDR1 is ENHRY and CDR2 is SYGVKD. The CDR3 spans 13 residues. V lost 2 bases, J lost 4 bases, and 6 bases lay in between. For the CDR3, the DNA is TGTGCCATCAGTGAGGCCTTAAATCAGCCCCAGCATTTT. Its translation: CAISEALNQPQHF.

V and J are TRBV19 and TRBJ2-7, with D tentatively TRBD2 (7 bases). Trimming took off 4 bases at V and 7 bases at J, with 20 bases between the two ends. This CDR3 contains 15 residues. Germline V gene data show CDR1 as LNHDA and CDR2 as SQIVND (reference sequence). The CDR3 loop is CASSTDAGDMREQYF. In nucleotides, the CDR3 is TGTGCCAGTAGTACCGACGCGGGGGACATGAGGGAGCAGTACTTC.

In this sample, this clone turned up once. The V call is TRBV2, the J call TRBJ2-7, with D possibly called TRBD1 or TRBD2 (7 bases each). Germline assignment: CDR1 SNHLY and CDR2 FYNNEI. V was clipped by 1 base and J by 2 bases, with 12 bases between them. The CDR3 sequence is 15 residues long. This CDR3 reads CASSEGAGGAYEQYF. As DNA, the CDR3 is TGTGCCAGCAGTGAAGGGGCAGGGGGGGCCTACGAGCAGTACTTC.

The genes are TRBV18 and TRBJ1-6; TRBD1 aligns across 8 bases. With V trimmed by 4 bases and J by 5 bases, 4 bases remained unmatched. CDR3 length: 15 residues. Germline CDR1 reads KGHSH; CDR2 reads LQKENI. As DNA, the CDR3 is TGTGCCAGCTCACGAATGGGACAGGATAATTCACCCCTCCACTTT. Protein: CASSRMGQDNSPLHF. The variable domain in full, completed from reference TRBV18 and TRBJ1-6, reads NAGVMQNPRHLVRRRGQEARLRCSPMKGHSHVYWYRQLPEEGLKFMVYLQKENIIDESGMPKERFSAEFPKEGPSILRIQQVVRGDSAAYFCASSRMGQDNSPLHFGNGTRLTVT.

The chain uses TRBV19 and TRBJ2-5; possibly TRBD2 for D (5 bases). This CDR3 has 16 amino acids. Germline CDR1 reads LNHDA; CDR2 reads SQIVND (reference sequence). V was pared by 5 bases and J by 2 bases, with 18 bases between. Written as DNA, the CDR3 is TGTGCCAGTAGTCTGACTAAAGGTCCAGGACAAGAGACCCAGTACTTC. Protein sequence: CASSLTKGPGQETQYF.

V and J are TRBV6-5 and TRBJ1-2; no reliable D call. Trimming stripped 5 bases from V and 0 bases from J, with 10 bases between. The V gene's germline CDR1 is MNHEY and CDR2 SVGAGI. The length of the CDR3 is 14 residues. CDR3 in amino acids: CASSRREPNYGYTF. The CDR3 bases are TGTGCCAGCAGTCGACGGGAGCCTAACTATGGCTACACCTTC.